Listed below are T cell receptor beta chains from one sample, sequenced in a study of blood T cell repertoires in COVID-19. Libraries were prepared by immunoSEQ multiplex PCR; TCRdb keeps only in-frame clonotypes and omits some of them. The sample has under 75,000 clones, more than 75% seen once; the top ten hold 7.2%. The sample taken for sequencing was peripheral blood. These receptors were collected from a man aged 55 to 70 with acute or convalescent COVID-19. Both conserved end residues are part of each CDR3. A D gene is named only where the DNA matches it firmly. Some rows have no size entry. The others give once, few or many, or a class for an expanded clone.

>TRBV10-3|TRBJ2-3|-|TRBD1
CAISGGAPGTGSTDTQYF
TGTGCCATCAGTGGGGGGGCTCCCGGGACAGGGTCCACAGATACGCAGTATTTT
>TRBV30|TRBJ1-5|-|-
CAWSGSRGNQPQHF
TGTGCCTGGAGTGGGAGTAGGGGAAATCAGCCCCAGCATTTT
>TRBV19|TRBJ2-7|many|TRBD1
CASSPGQGVNEQYF
TGTGCCAGTAGTCCGGGACAGGGAGTCAACGAGCAGTACTTC
>TRBV5-5|TRBJ2-7|-|-
CASSPGTSLFSEQYF
TGTGCCAGCAGTCCCGGGACATCCCTTTTCAGCGAGCAGTACTTC
>TRBV18|TRBJ1-5|-|-
CASSPGQMGQPQHF
TGTGCCAGCTCACCCGGACAGATGGGTCAGCCCCAGCATTTT
>TRBV11-2|TRBJ2-5|-|TRBD2
CASSFFGVAGPPMYF
TGTGCCAGCAGCTTCTTTGGGGTAGCGGGCCCTCCCATGTACTTC
>TRBV6-5|TRBJ2-1|-|TRBD2
CASSYTGLAGANEQFF
TGTGCCAGCAGTTACACGGGACTAGCGGGGGCCAATGAGCAGTTCTTC
>TRBV2|TRBJ1-1|-|-
CASKGPRSEAFF
TGTGCCAGCAAGGGGCCACGAAGTGAAGCTTTCTTT
>TRBV2|TRBJ2-7|-|-
CASSEVGDRQYF
TGTGCCAGCAGTGAAGTCGGTGATCGGCAGTACTTC
>TRBV30|TRBJ2-5|-|TRBD2
CAWSFLRTSGGQETQYF
TGTGCCTGGAGTTTCCTACGGACTAGCGGGGGCCAAGAGACCCAGTACTTC
>TRBV18|TRBJ1-1|-|-
CASAFDRSTEAFF
TGTGCCAGCGCGTTCGACAGATCCACTGAAGCTTTCTTT
>TRBV27|TRBJ2-3|-|-
CASSFTGDTQYF
TGTGCCAGCAGTTTCACAGGGGATACGCAGTATTTT
>TRBV5-1|TRBJ2-3|-|TRBD2
CASSTTTSGGGDTQYF
TGCGCCAGCAGCACCACTACTAGCGGGGGGGGCGATACGCAGTATTTT
>TRBV7-9|TRBJ1-4|-|-
CASSARGEKLFF
TGTGCCAGCAGCGCCCGAGGGGAAAAACTGTTTTTT
>TRBV15|TRBJ2-7|-|-
CATSREYGEQYF
TGTGCCACCAGCAGAGAATACGGCGAGCAGTACTTC
>TRBV19|TRBJ2-2|-|-
CASNDYSGFGELFF
TGTGCCAGCAACGACTATAGCGGATTCGGGGAGCTGTTTTTT
>TRBV7-2|TRBJ1-3|-|TRBD1
CASSITGTVGGNTIYF
TGTGCCAGCAGCATAACCGGGACAGTGGGAGGAAACACCATATATTTT
>TRBV5-6|TRBJ1-3|-|-
CASSTGQSVSGNTIYF
TGTGCCAGCAGCACCGGACAGTCTGTCTCTGGAAACACCATATATTTT
>TRBV9|TRBJ1-4|-|TRBD1
CASSVPTGGREKLFF
TGTGCCAGCAGCGTACCGACAGGGGGCCGTGAAAAACTGTTTTTT
>TRBV30|TRBJ2-1|-|TRBD1
CAWSVGTGVVYEQFF
TGTGCCTGGAGTGTTGGGACAGGGGTAGTCTATGAGCAGTTCTTC
>TRBV2|TRBJ1-1|-|-
CASSRGRLEAEAFF
TGTGCCAGCAGCCGCGGTAGGCTGGAGGCTGAAGCTTTCTTT
>TRBV30|TRBJ1-4|-|TRBD1
CAWSLTGRGEKLFF
TGTGCCTGGAGTTTGACAGGGCGGGGTGAAAAACTGTTTTTT
>TRBV10-2|TRBJ1-4|-|-
CASNAGSGEKLFF
TGCGCCAGCAACGCCGGGTCGGGTGAAAAACTGTTTTTT
>TRBV7-8|TRBJ1-2|-|-
CASSSGEGRTNYGYTF
TGTGCCAGCAGCTCCGGCGAGGGCCGAACTAACTATGGCTACACCTTC
>TRBV5-1|TRBJ2-3|-|TRBD2
CASSLGLVGTDTQYF
TGCGCCAGCAGCCTGGGACTAGTGGGGACAGATACGCAGTATTTT
>TRBV6-1|TRBJ2-5|-|-
CASSELGTSQYF
TGTGCCAGCAGTGAACTAGGGACATCCCAGTACTTC
>TRBV7-9|TRBJ1-4|-|TRBD1
CASSLGTANEKLFF
TGTGCCAGCAGCCTCGGGACAGCTAATGAAAAACTGTTTTTT
>TRBV5-4|TRBJ2-7|few|-
CASSLGDTEQYF
TGTGCCAGCAGCTTGGGTGACACCGAGCAGTACTTC
>TRBV7-2|TRBJ2-3|-|TRBD1
CASSFDRAADTQYF
TGTGCCAGCAGCTTCGACAGGGCCGCAGATACGCAGTATTTT
>TRBV7-3|TRBJ2-1|-|-
CASSLDSSYNEQFF
TGTGCCAGCAGCTTGGACAGTTCCTACAATGAGCAGTTCTTC
>TRBV5-6|TRBJ2-7|few|-
CASRGGGSSYEQYF
TGTGCCAGCAGGGGAGGGGGGAGCTCCTACGAGCAGTACTTC
>TRBV6-5|TRBJ1-2|-|TRBD1
CASSYRDRNYGYTF
TGTGCCAGCAGTTACAGGGACAGAAACTATGGCTACACCTTC
>TRBV6-5|TRBJ2-2|once|TRBD1
CASLRTGTTGELFF
TGTGCCAGCTTGAGGACAGGGACCACCGGGGAGCTGTTTTTT
>TRBV18|TRBJ2-1|-|-
CASARDGLGEQFF
TGTGCCAGCGCGCGGGACGGTTTGGGGGAGCAGTTCTTC
>TRBV5-1|TRBJ1-2|-|-
CASSPATAYGYTF
TGCGCCAGCAGCCCCGCGACTGCCTATGGCTACACCTTC
>TRBV5-4|TRBJ1-1|-|-
CASSTMTENTEAFF
TGTGCCAGCAGCACCATGACAGAAAACACTGAAGCTTTCTTT
>TRBV5-1|TRBJ2-6|-|-
CASSFTGTAGANVLTF
TGCGCCAGCAGCTTTACAGGGACCGCCGGGGCCAACGTCCTGACTTTC
>TRBV18|TRBJ2-1|few|-
CASSPQAVGGSEQFF
TGTGCCAGCTCACCACAGGCGGTCGGTGGGTCAGAGCAGTTCTTC